Presented here are 9 T cell receptor beta chains from one specimen sequenced in a study of cytomegalovirus exposure and HLA in healthy donors. The PCR was carried out with 60 Vbeta primers and 13 Jbeta primers. Sequenced by immunoSEQ multiplex PCR; TCRdb stores in-frame clones only, minus some. Of roughly 69,000 clones listed, around 66% are singletons. The material sequenced was PBMCs. The receptors here all came from a male donor in good health and CMV-seropositive.

This clone showed up just once. The genes are TRBV5-4 and TRBJ2-5; possibly TRBD1 for D (5 bases). V lost 1 base, J lost 3 bases, and 10 bases lay in between. The CDR3 loop spans 14 amino acids. CDR1 SGHNT and CDR2 YYREEE come from the germline V gene (reference sequence). This chain's CDR3 is CASSLTGQKETQYF. CDR3 DNA sequence: TGTGCCAGCAGCTTGACTGGACAAAAAGAGACCCAGTACTTC. The whole variable domain, remainder taken from reference TRBV5-4 and TRBJ2-5, is ETGVTQSPTHLIKTRGQQVTLRCSSQSGHNTVSWYQQALGQGPQFIFQYYREEENGRGNFPPRFSGLQFPNYSSELNVNALELDDSALYLCASSLTGQKETQYFGPGTRLLVL.

The chain carries TRBV18 and TRBJ2-2, with 9 bases that match TRBD2. Germline assignment: CDR1 KGHSH and CDR2 LQKENI. V shed 5 bases and J 4 bases; nucleotides not matched to a gene: 5. The CDR3 sequence is 15 residues long. CDR3 sequence reads: CASSTSGRITGELFF. The CDR3 DNA is TGTGCCAGCTCAACGAGCGGGAGGATCACCGGGGAGCTGTTTTTT.

V gene TRBV30 combines with J gene TRBJ1-5; a weak D match, TRBD1 (5 bases). The CDR3 totals 14 residues. Looked up from germline, CDR1 is GTSNPN and CDR2 is SVGIG (reference sequence). V was shortened by 1 base and J by 1 base, with 8 bases between the two germline ends. The DNA for the CDR3 is TGTGCCTGGAGTGGGACACGGAGCAATCAGCCCCAGCATTTT. Its translation is CAWSGTRSNQPQHF.

This clone was observed once. This chain links TRBV6-5 with TRBJ2-1; D is possibly TRBD2 (6 bases). CDR1 and CDR2 from the germline V gene are MNHEY and SVGAGI. V was trimmed by 8 bases and J by 8 bases, leaving 16 bases between them. This CDR3 spans 13 amino acids. The CDR3, as DNA: TGTGCCAGCGGTATCCTGGGGGGAGATGAGCAGTTCTTC. Protein: CASGILGGDEQFF.

The V call is TRBV18, the J call TRBJ1-2; tentative D call: TRBD1 (5 bases). The germline V and J ends were trimmed by 3 bases and 6 bases, with 11 bases remaining between them. Germline-derived CDR1 and CDR2 are KGHSH and LQKENI. The CDR3 spans 13 residues. CDR3 sequence (DNA): TGTGCCAGCTCACCGTACGGGGGGGATGGCTACACCTTC. As protein: CASSPYGGDGYTF.

This clone was seen only once. The chain has TRBV9 and TRBJ2-5; 12 bases are a match to TRBD1. The CDR3 has 16 amino acids. Germline trimming cut 4 bases from V and 5 bases from J; bases unmatched to any gene: 9. In germline, CDR1 is SGDLS, CDR2 YYNGEE. The CDR3 DNA reads as TGTGCCAGCAGCATCACAGGGACAGGGGGCGTGGAGACCCAGTACTTC. This translates into CASSITGTGGVETQYF.

The CDR3 loop is CASSLRWGQGEKLFF. The CDR3, as DNA: TGTGCCAGCAGTCTCCGCTGGGGTCAGGGTGAAAAACTGTTTTTT. The chain has TRBV6-6 and TRBJ1-4, with a possible D match to TRBD1 (5 bases). CDR1 MNHNY and CDR2 SVGAGI come from the germline V gene (reference sequence). V lost 5 bases to trimming and J lost 7 bases, with 17 bases between them. This CDR3 is 15 amino acids long.

V and J are TRBV5-5 and TRBJ2-5, with TRBD1 identical over 8 bases. This CDR3 is built from 13 residues. Per the germline V gene, CDR1 is SGHKS and CDR2 is YYEKEE (reference sequence). J was trimmed by 2 bases and V by 4 bases; bases with no gene match: 1. CDR3 residues: CASSRDRQETQYF. CDR3 DNA: TGTGCCAGCAGCCGGGACAGGCAAGAGACCCAGTACTTC.

To note about this clone: The identical CDR3 is also encoded by other nucleotide sequences in the sample. This sequence joins TRBV11-2 and TRBJ1-1; D ambiguous. Trimming took 1 base from V and 1 from J, leaving 7 bases between them. Germline CDR1 reads SGHAT; CDR2 reads FQNNGV. The CDR3 has 14 amino acids. CDR3 in DNA: TGTGCCAGCAGCTTAGTTGCCGGGAACACTGAAGCTTTCTTT. It codes for CASSLVAGNTEAFF.